This is a list of T cell receptor beta chains from one sample in a study of blood T cells in healthy people across ages. MiXCR, run by TCRdb on the 5' RACE reads, gives a single entry per CDR3 protein. The table has some 710,000 distinct CDR3 sequences, about 47% seen once. The sample comprised blood. Every receptor here comes from a man older than 75 in good health. Both conserved end residues are part of each CDR3. The D gene is left open where the match is weak. Some rows have no size entry. The others give once, few or many, or a class for an expanded clone.

D	size	V	J	DNA	CDR3
TRBD2	.	TRBV20-1	TRBJ2-1	TGCAGTGCTAGAGTCCTACCAGCGGGAGACAATGAGCAGTTCTTC	CSARVLPAGDNEQFF
TRBD2	.	TRBV25-1	TRBJ2-5	TGTGCCAGCAGTGCAGCCGGGAGGGTAGGTGAGCAGTACTTC	CASSAAGRVGEQYF
.	few	TRBV10-3	TRBJ1-2	TGTGCCATCAGTGATCCGCCCTATTGGGGGAACTATGGCTACACCTTC	CAISDPPYWGNYGYTF
.	.	TRBV30	TRBJ1-1	TGTGCCTGGAGTGAGCGGGTTTTGAACACTGAAGCTTTCTTT	CAWSERVLNTEAFF
.	few	TRBV20-1	TRBJ2-3	TGCAGTGCTAGGAGGGGACTTTTCGGCACAGATACGCAGTATTTT	CSARRGLFGTDTQYF
TRBD2	.	TRBV20-1	TRBJ2-5	TGCAGTGCTAGACCGGGGGGTGCGGAGACCCAGTACTTC	CSARPGGAETQYF
TRBD2	.	TRBV20-1	TRBJ2-1	TGCAGTGCAAAAACATCGGCGCGGGAGGGTTTTGGCCAGTTCTTC	CSAKTSAREGFGQFF
.	.	TRBV20-1	TRBJ1-1	TGCAGTGCTAGGAATAATTATATGAACACTGAAGCTTTCTTT	CSARNNYMNTEAFF
TRBD1	.	TRBV2	TRBJ2-5	TGTGCCAGTGACTTTCTCGGACAGGACCAAGAGACCCAGTACTTC	CASDFLGQDQETQYF
TRBD1	few	TRBV20-1	TRBJ2-5	TGCAGTGCTAAGGACAGGGATGGAGAGACCCAGTACTTC	CSAKDRDGETQYF
TRBD2	few	TRBV20-1	TRBJ2-5	TGCAGTGCTACCCCGGGACTAGCGCGAGAGACCCAGTACTTC	CSATPGLARETQYF
TRBD2	.	TRBV24-1	TRBJ2-5	TGTGCCACCAGTGATTTGCGGACTAGCGGTGGAGAGACCCAGTACTTC	CATSDLRTSGGETQYF
.	few	TRBV29-1	TRBJ1-2	TGCAGCGTTGGGGTAACAGGGACTAACTATGGCTACACCTTC	CSVGVTGTNYGYTF
.	few	TRBV6-6	TRBJ2-4	TGTGCCAGCGGACGGAAGGGCTTATCGGACATTCAGTACTTC	CASGRKGLSDIQYF
.	few	TRBV9	TRBJ2-1	TGTGCCAGCAGCGCCCAACTAGGAGAGCTCTATGAGCAGTTCTTC	CASSAQLGELYEQFF
TRBD1	.	TRBV20-1	TRBJ2-6	TGCAGTGCACCAGAGACAGGGTTGGGGGCCAACGTCCTGACTTTC	CSAPETGLGANVLTF
TRBD2	.	TRBV4-2	TRBJ2-3	TGTGCCAGCAGCCAAGCGGGGGAGGGTACGCAGTATTTT	CASSQAGEGTQYF